This is a list of T cell receptor beta chains from one sample in a study of low-dose radiotherapy and immunotherapy resistance in tumors. Via MiXCR, TCRdb re-called the reads, giving one row per CDR3 protein. Among more than 70,000 distinct CDR3 sequences listed, more than 20% were seen once. Sequencing used PBMCs, obtained after low-dose radiotherapy plus immunotherapy. Source of these receptors: a female donor with ovarian cancer. Each CDR3 is given with its conserved first and last residue.

j_call,cdr3_length,v_call,cdr3_aa
TRBJ1-5,16,TRBV2,CASRDDRGLSNQPQHF
TRBJ2-1,15,TRBV28,CASSLSLGNYNEQFF
TRBJ2-1,14,TRBV20-1,CSAPLAGVSNEQFF
TRBJ1-2,14,TRBV18,CASSLTGTGYGYTF
TRBJ2-5,14,TRBV10-2,CASSESGLNQPQYF
TRBJ2-2,15,TRBV2,CASRRDRGLIGELFF
TRBJ2-1,15,TRBV2,CASTLREDSYNEQFF
TRBJ2-7,14,TRBV7-3,CASSVTSGGYEQYF
TRBJ2-3,14,TRBV5-1,CASRHSTASDTQYF
TRBJ1-2,13,TRBV5-1,CASSGQPNYGYTF
TRBJ2-5,16,TRBV7-9,CASSPGTGGYQETQYF
TRBJ2-1,13,TRBV28,CASFSGGGNEQFF
TRBJ1-2,14,TRBV6-2/TRBV6-3,CASSRRTGLYGYTF
TRBJ2-1,12,TRBV5-6,CASSLVPNEQFF
TRBJ1-2,13,TRBV30,CAWSVEADYGYTF
TRBJ2-7,15,TRBV27,CASSLAGQTFYEQYF
TRBJ2-3,15,TRBV6-2/TRBV6-3,CASSELAGTTDTQYF
TRBJ1-1,14,TRBV21-1,CASSKYLEDTEAFF
TRBJ1-2,14,TRBV6-2/TRBV6-3,CASTVRDGNYGYTF
TRBJ2-2,16,TRBV7-9,CASSSASGGTTGELFF